This T cell receptor (beta chain) was captured by sequencing in a study of blood T cell repertoires in COVID-19. In the study overall: From T cells, B-cell-depleted T cells, or PBMCs came the material, which was cDNA or gDNA.

Everyone who took part was roughly 18 to 89 years old, and they came from some 23 US areas. Cohort placement rested on clinical history that participants reported themselves. Profiling relied on immunoSEQ multiplex PCR, and the TCRdb table lists in-frame clones only, not all of them. The repertoire holds approximately 230,000 clones, with around 88% as singletons. CDR1 is SGDLS and CDR2 is YYNGEE in the germline V gene. The CDR3 is 16 amino acids. V trimming: 4 bases; J trimming: 6 bases; junction bases outside the gene matches: 7. The specimen sequenced was PBMCs or T cells enriched from blood (not recorded which). The TCR originated in a woman aged 50 to 60 with acute COVID-19. The chain is built from TRBV9 and TRBJ2-3; the match to TRBD2 covers 14 bases. Here the CDR3 DNA reads TGTGCCAGCAGCCCGGGACTAGCGGGAGCAGGTGATACGCAGTATTTT. Protein product: CASSPGLAGAGDTQYF.